One TCR beta chain is described in this entry. No antigen is known for it. V shed 2 bases and J shed 3 bases, with 10 bases lying between them. This CDR3 spans 14 amino acids. Germline CDR1 MNHEY, CDR2 SMNVEV (reference sequence). The sample comes from a study of cytomegalovirus exposure and HLA in healthy donors. Whole-study findings and limits: Data from an earlier analysis indicated that most TCR beta V segments were productive either about 87% or about 30% of the time.

PCR used 60 Vbeta primers and 13 Jbeta primers. Profiled with immunoSEQ multiplex PCR; TCRdb holds only in-frame clones, not every one. This sample has under 200,000 clones; 68% occur once, and the top ten carry about 1.3%. The chain couples TRBV27 to TRBJ1-1, with D unresolved. Input material: PBMCs. This receptor was obtained from a man over 45 in good health and CMV-seronegative. Here the CDR3 DNA reads TGTGCCAGCAGTTTAAGGCCCAGGCACACTGAAGCTTTCTTT. This encodes CASSLRPRHTEAFF.